The T cell receptor (beta chain) described here comes from a study of long-term antiretroviral therapy in people with HIV (dated by TCRdb to 2022 to 2024). With regard to the full study: The earliest samples were collected about a decade before the 2015 WHO recommendation for immediate ART, when ART was typically delayed until CD4 counts fell. A retrospective serial study tested whether changes in peripheral blood TRB repertoire composition and diversity were associated with ART initiation and durable HIV suppression. The cohort contributed 150 to 200 cryopreserved PBMC samples from under 35 adults with confirmed HIV infection, collected serially over a mean of about 6 years (range 1-12). Of the roughly 30 participants with HIV, roughly twelve were female. No cross-contamination during QIAcube processing was seen in test extractions of a monoclonal T-cell line run alongside roughly 30 polyclonal samples.

Inclusion was restricted to participants for whom at least one PBMC sample before ART initiation and at least two post-ART samples were available. All participants with HIV were treated in the United States of America. Before DNA extraction, cryopreserved samples containing roughly 0.9-10 million PBMC were thawed and washed. At the time of the earliest PBMC sample, participants with HIV were aged between about 20 and 54 years. PBMC samples from each participant spanned 1-4 timepoints before ART initiation and 2-8 timepoints after ART initiation, with a median of 7 samples. Serial HIV viral load, CD4+ T-cell count, ART history and demographic data were obtained for every participant. Using a Qiagen kit on a QIAcube, genomic DNA was extracted from unsorted PBMC, with samples processed in batches of 12. CDR1 SGHKS and CDR2 YYEKEE were looked up in the germline V gene (reference sequence). V loses 6 bases of germline sequence and J loses 8 bases, and the interval between the two ends is 18 bases. Spanning cysteine to phenylalanine, the CDR3 consists of 14 amino acids. The only DNA kept is the CDR3, 42 bases in frame from the first base.

Of note for this clone: The antigen it recognizes is unknown. There are no base qualities to consult, and no much larger clone falls within one base.

The immunoSEQ hsTCRB v3.0 assay was used at survey level resolution for TRB variable region sequencing. The targeted TRB sequencing depth was roughly 40,000-50,000 T-cell genomes per sample. Pooled TRB libraries were sequenced on an Illumina MiSeq with a v3 150-cycle kit. Concerning the study's data processing: Repertoire analysis was run in R within a reproducible Nextflow workflow that covered QC, data transformation and analysis. LymphoSeq2, an R package for exploring AIRR-Seq data, was used to implement custom analyses. After excluding several samples that yielded fewer than 5000 total TRB sequences, fewer than 200 HIV repertoires remained for analysis. Of the 188 retained HIV repertoires, over 55 were collected before and 129 after ART initiation. Repertoires were downsampled to 5000 TRB nucleotide sequences, and summary statistics were averaged over 100 downsampling iterations. TRB sequences were retained for analysis only if CDR3 regions of at least seven amino acids were present. A Shannon entropy-derived clonality score and the Gini coefficient were used to measure diversity. In the repertoire networks, any two of the top 5000 CDR3 amino acid sequences were linked whenever the two sequences differed by an edit distance of one. GLIPH2 predicted antigen specificity groups and MHC restriction for TRB CDR3 amino acid sequences. CDR3 amino acid sequences were matched against VDJdb and McPAS-TCR to flag known CMV, EBV, HIV or tissue antigen associations. Pre-ART, post-ART and control groups were compared with Wilcoxon signed-rank tests and Holm-Bonferroni correction. TCRdb carries this immuneACCESS record with in-frame sequences only. Its versions omit some clonotypes, under half of them owing to an unresolved V gene in the studies checked, with the rest unexplained. D and trimming were read from the DNA, whereas the V and J calls and clone size are those reported in that table. This sample comprises 4,000 to 6,000 clones, around 89% of them detected only once. The top ten constitute 6.1% of the sample.

General findings and caveats noted by the study authors: Narrower CDR3 length ranges were observed in HIV repertoires than in controls, and an antigen-experienced repertoire with only a slight naive shift after ART was suggested by the network structure. Starting ART was linked to a significant rise in TRB diversity, yet even with long-term ART the diversity remained significantly lower than in transplant donor controls. Expanded TRB clones identified before ART initiation dominated the repertoire across all time points, though the dominance fluctuated and decreased in many PLHIV after ART. Because cell numbers in pre-ART samples were limited, unsorted PBMC were profiled instead of sorted CD4+ and CD8+ T cells. Since PBMC availability was limited, sequencing covered only the TCR beta chain, with no alpha chain pairing. The samples span the years 2004 to 2017, and the ART regimens used at that time may not be as effective as current regimens. Inferences about post-ART repertoire changes were limited because no data were available on ART adherence, viral resistance or therapy changes.

This TCR was sampled from a woman in her forties or fifties with HIV. The chain employs TRBV5-5 and TRBJ2-1; D gene: possibly TRBD2, on 7 matching bases. The source material was unsorted PBMCs, sampled 1.3 years after starting antiretroviral therapy. The bases read TGTGCCAGCACCTGGGGGCTAGCGGTCTATGAGCAGTTCTTC. This yields the protein CASTWGLAVYEQFF.